A selection of T cell receptor beta chains follows, all from one sample in a study of lymphopenia after photon versus proton radiotherapy. Using immunoSEQ multiplex PCR, the repertoire was profiled, and TCRdb retains in-frame clones only, with some absent. The table includes tens of thousands of clones, around four fifths detected once. The sample in question was peripheral blood, obtained from a patient treated with proton-based radiotherapy. The receptors here all came from a man between 60 and 70 years old with pancreatic cancer. The CDR3 runs from the conserved cysteine through the conserved F or W. A D gene is named only where the DNA matches it firmly. Some rows mark clone size as missing; the rest say once, few, many or name a class of expanded clone.

j_gene	d_gene	v_gene	abundance	CDR3nt	CDR3aa
TRBJ2-1	NA	TRBV7-3	NA	TGTGCCAGCAGCCCGACAGGCAATGAGCAGTTCTTC	CASSPTGNEQFF
TRBJ2-1	TRBD2	TRBV5-1	few	TGCGCCAGCAGCTTCGGACTAGCGGAGCGGGAGCAGTTCTTC	CASSFGLAEREQFF
TRBJ1-1	NA	TRBV29-1	NA	TGCAGCGTTTCGGGAGGTGGGAGGAGCACTGAAGCTTTCTTT	CSVSGGGRSTEAFF
TRBJ2-3	TRBD2	TRBV7-9	NA	TGTGCCAGCAGCTTTTCTAGCGGGCCATCTGATACGCAGTATTTT	CASSFSSGPSDTQYF
TRBJ2-2	NA	TRBV27	NA	TGTGCCAGCAGCCCTTATGGGGGAAGGGCCGGGGAGCTGTTTTTT	CASSPYGGRAGELFF
TRBJ2-1	TRBD1	TRBV28	NA	TGTGCCAGCGGGGGACAGGGTTATAATGAGCAGTTCTTC	CASGGQGYNEQFF
TRBJ1-1	NA	TRBV28	NA	TGTGCCAGCAGTTTATTACAGGGTAGCACTGAAGCTTTCTTT	CASSLLQGSTEAFF
TRBJ1-1	NA	TRBV5-4	NA	TGTGCCAGCAGCCACGACAGAAGGAACACTGAAGCTTTCTTT	CASSHDRRNTEAFF
TRBJ2-3	NA	TRBV7-8	NA	TGTGCCAGCAGCCCACCCCCGGGGAGTGGGGGCGCGGGCACAGATACGCAGTATTTT	CASSPPPGSGGAGTDTQYF
TRBJ2-7	TRBD2	TRBV4-2	once	TGTGCCAGCAGCCAAGGACTAGCGGGATTCGGCGAGCAGTACTTC	CASSQGLAGFGEQYF
TRBJ1-1	NA	TRBV29-1	few	TGCAGCGTTGTTCTCCAATTCGACACTGAAGCTTTCTTT	CSVVLQFDTEAFF
TRBJ2-7	NA	TRBV7-8	once	TGTGCCAGCAGCTCCCGGACAGGGAGGGTTGGCAGAAGTGGCGAGCAGTACTTC	CASSSRTGRVGRSGEQYF
TRBJ2-2	TRBD1	TRBV7-3	NA	TGTGCCAGCAGCTTATACCAGGGGGCCGGGGAGCTGTTTTTT	CASSLYQGAGELFF
TRBJ1-1	NA	TRBV11-2	NA	TGTGCCAGCAGCTTGGGACATCCCCTGAACACTGAAGCTTTCTTT	CASSLGHPLNTEAFF
TRBJ1-2	TRBD1	TRBV25-1	NA	TGTGCCAGCCGCCAGGGGGTAGGTGGCTACACCTTC	CASRQGVGGYTF
TRBJ1-1	NA	TRBV27	NA	TGTGCCAGCAGTTTGATTTTGGGGGCGCCCACTGAAGCTTTCTTT	CASSLILGAPTEAFF
TRBJ1-5	NA	TRBV7-8	NA	TGTGCCAGCAGCTTAATTGGCACCCCTGGAGGAGGTCAGCCCCAGCATTTT	CASSLIGTPGGGQPQHF
TRBJ2-3	NA	TRBV5-4	once	TGTGCCAGCAGCCCCGGTGGGATTCGAGATACGCAGTATTTT	CASSPGGIRDTQYF
TRBJ2-7	TRBD1	TRBV6-6	NA	TGTGCCAGCAGTTGGGTCCGGGACAGGGAGTCCTACGAGCAGTACTTC	CASSWVRDRESYEQYF
TRBJ2-1	TRBD2	TRBV6-1	few	TGTGCCAGCAGTGAGGTTAGCGGCGGGAGGTCCTACAATGAGCAGTTCTTC	CASSEVSGGRSYNEQFF
TRBJ1-5	TRBD1	TRBV18	NA	TGTGCCAGCTCGGGACAGGCCGGCAATCAGCCCCAGCATTTT	CASSGQAGNQPQHF
TRBJ1-2	TRBD1	TRBV4-1	NA	TGCGCCAGCAGCCAAGAGGACAGGGATGGCTACACCTTC	CASSQEDRDGYTF
TRBJ2-7	NA	TRBV7-9	few	TGTGCCAGCAGCTTATCCACTTACGAGCAGTACTTC	CASSLSTYEQYF
TRBJ1-2	NA	TRBV15	NA	TGTGCCACCAGTATGGAGCTGGGGGACTATGGCTACACCTTC	CATSMELGDYGYTF
TRBJ2-5	NA	TRBV15	NA	TGTGCCACCAGCAGAGAAGAACAAGAGACCCAGTACTTC	CATSREEQETQYF
TRBJ1-2	TRBD1	TRBV6-6	NA	TGTGCCAGCAGTTACTCGACAGGGAACTATGGCTACACCTTC	CASSYSTGNYGYTF
TRBJ2-7	TRBD2	TRBV30	NA	TGTGCCTCGCTTCGGGGGGAAGGCTACGAGCAGTACTTC	CASLRGEGYEQYF
TRBJ1-2	NA	TRBV29-1	few	TGCAGCGTTGATCGACAGGTCGTTAGCTACACCTTC	CSVDRQVVSYTF
TRBJ2-3	TRBD1	TRBV5-1	NA	TGCGCCAGCACCTCCGGGACAGGCCCCACAGATACGCAGTATTTT	CASTSGTGPTDTQYF
TRBJ1-2	NA	TRBV10-3	NA	TGTGCCAGGCCCTTTTTCCCGGGGCCCTTTTATGGCTACACCTTC	CARPFFPGPFYGYTF
TRBJ2-7	TRBD1	TRBV27	NA	TGTGCCAGCAGGGGACAGGCCTACGAGCAGTACTTC	CASRGQAYEQYF
TRBJ1-2	NA	TRBV19	NA	TGTGCCAGTAGCTCCAATAGACAAAGAAACTATGGCTACACCTTC	CASSSNRQRNYGYTF
TRBJ1-5	TRBD1	TRBV6-1	NA	TGTGCCAGCAGTGACCGGGACAGGGGGAAGAATCAGCCCCAGCATTTT	CASSDRDRGKNQPQHF
TRBJ2-7	TRBD2	TRBV29-1	once	TGCAGCGTTAGACTAGCGGGAGATGACTACGAGCAGTACTTC	CSVRLAGDDYEQYF
TRBJ1-3	TRBD1	TRBV7-9	NA	TGTGCCAGCAGGCCAGGACAGGGCAGGGGAAACACCATATATTTT	CASRPGQGRGNTIYF
TRBJ2-3	NA	TRBV6-5	few	TGTGCCAGCAGTTACAACGGCACAGATACGCAGTATTTT	CASSYNGTDTQYF
TRBJ2-7	NA	TRBV20-1	once	TGCAGTGCTAGGAGGGGGGTCGAGCAGTACTTC	CSARRGVEQYF
TRBJ2-7	NA	TRBV11-2	few	TGTGCCAGCAGCGGCCTGGGGGCGAGCGACGAGCAGTACTTC	CASSGLGASDEQYF
TRBJ1-1	TRBD1	TRBV5-1	NA	TGCGCCAGCAGCCCGGGGACAGATAGGAACACTGAAGCTTTCTTT	CASSPGTDRNTEAFF
TRBJ2-5	NA	TRBV7-6	NA	TGTGCCAGCAGCTTAGAAGGCAGCCTGAGGACCCAGTACTTC	CASSLEGSLRTQYF
TRBJ2-7	NA	TRBV6-6	NA	TGTGCCAGCAGTTACTCGGGGGGAACCTACGAGCAGTACTTC	CASSYSGGTYEQYF
TRBJ2-3	NA	TRBV7-2	NA	TGTGCCAGCAGCTTACAGGCGGGTCGACTAGTGGAGGATACGCAGTATTTT	CASSLQAGRLVEDTQYF